Given below is one T cell receptor (beta chain) in context. The data were taken from a study of blood T cells in healthy people across ages. Staff drew roughly 10 milliliters of peripheral blood from each donor. V was shortened by 5 bases and J by 11 bases, with 17 bases between the two germline ends. This CDR3 is 13 amino acids long. A second about 6 to 12 cycle PCR used barcoded and J-beta primers. TCRdb fed the 5' RACE reads into MiXCR, producing one record per CDR3 protein. The sample carries under 850,000 distinct CDR3 sequences, under 40% recorded once. The V gene is TRBV12-3 or TRBV12-4, the J gene TRBJ2-3; tentative D call: TRBD1 (5 bases). The TCR was taken from a man between 18 and 29 years old in good health. The sample comprised blood. The CDR3 sequence is CASSPLTAEEQYF. The CDR3 DNA reads TGTGCCAGCAGTCCTCTGACAGCAGAAGAGCAGTATTTT.